The 20 T cell receptor beta chains reported below all come from one sample, sequenced in a study of identical twins. TCRdb re-derived calls from the 5' RACE reads in MiXCR, one entry per CDR3 protein. Of 450,000 or so distinct CDR3 sequences in the sample, 14% were seen once. These data are also associated with another study on yellow fever vaccine responses in identical twins.

Sequencing was carried out using CD4+ T cells sorted from blood. Receptors were obtained from a woman between 18 and 29 years old in good health.

This clonotype was observed many times. J is TRBJ2-3 and V is TRBV20-1, with D uncertain. The CDR3 totals 14 residues. Trimming removed 1 base at V and 0 bases at J, with 8 bases between. CDR1 and CDR2 from the germline V gene are DFQATT and SNEGSKA (reference sequence). In DNA, the CDR3 is TGCAGTGCTAGAGTTTGGGTCAGCACAGATACGCAGTATTTT. This codes for CSARVWVSTDTQYF.

This clonotype showed up just a few times. V is TRBV3-1 and J is TRBJ2-1; 7 bases are a match to TRBD2. CDR3 length: 17 residues. In germline, CDR1 is LGHDT, CDR2 YNNKEL (reference sequence). The ends lost 4 bases at V and 2 bases at J; junction bases unmatched: 11. The CDR3 here is CASSPPRGTNTYNEQFF. CDR3 coding DNA: TGTGCCAGCAGCCCGCCTAGAGGGACTAACACCTACAATGAGCAGTTCTTC.

The V call is TRBV24-1, the J call TRBJ2-7; a possible D gene is TRBD1 (5 bases). Germline V gene data show CDR1 as KGHDR and CDR2 as SFDVKD. Trimming left V 4 bases short and J 3 bases short, with 12 bases between. The CDR3 covers 14 residues. The CDR3 nucleotides are TGTGCCACCAGTGACTCGTGGGGCGACTACGAGCAGTACTTC. This codes for CATSDSWGDYEQYF.

The V gene is TRBV20-1, the J gene TRBJ2-1; D gene uncertain. In germline, CDR1 is DFQATT, CDR2 SNEGSKA (reference sequence). V lost 3 bases to trimming and J lost 0 bases, with 12 bases between them. The CDR3 has 15 residues. The CDR3 spells CSARSRPGSYNEQFF. For the CDR3, the DNA is TGCAGTGCTAGGTCCAGGCCCGGCTCCTACAATGAGCAGTTCTTC.

The chain couples TRBV6-1 to TRBJ2-2, with D unclear. Germline loops: CDR1 MNHNS, CDR2 SASEGT. This CDR3 is built from 13 residues. Trimming pared 5 bases from V and 4 bases from J, leaving 8 bases between. The CDR3 sequence: CASSTFFTGELFF. The CDR3 region has the DNA TGTGCCAGCAGTACCTTTTTCACCGGGGAGCTGTTTTTT.

The chain is built from TRBV7-9 and TRBJ2-3, with D perhaps TRBD1 (6 bases). Germline CDR1 reads SEHNR; CDR2 reads FQNEAQ (reference sequence). V was pared by 4 bases and J by 1 base, with 15 bases between. CDR3 length: 16 amino acids. CDR3 nucleotides: TGTGCCAGCAGCTCCGGACAGCAATATCGCACAGATACGCAGTATTTT. Encoded protein: CASSSGQQYRTDTQYF.

The genes are TRBV7-2 and TRBJ2-3; D gene unclear. Germline loops: CDR1 SGHTA, CDR2 FQGNSA. This CDR3 contains 16 residues. V was trimmed by 2 bases and J by 0 bases, leaving 12 bases between them. The CDR3 bases are TGTGCCAGCAGCTTACGTCACGGTTCTAGCACAGATACGCAGTATTTT. Its protein product is CASSLRHGSSTDTQYF.

The chain combines TRBV5-1 with TRBJ2-1, with 9 bases matching TRBD2. This CDR3 region has 17 residues. Trimming took 3 bases from V and 7 from J; bases not matched to a gene: 14. Looked up from germline, CDR1 is SGHRS and CDR2 is YFSETQ. CDR3 nucleotides: TGCGCCAGCAGCTCCCAACCTCTCGCGGGGGGGCTGAATGAGCAGTTCTTC. Its protein is CASSSQPLAGGLNEQFF.

This clonotype was counted between two and nine times. The chain couples TRBV19 to TRBJ2-7; the D gene is possibly TRBD1 (7 bases). Germline V gene lookup returns CDR1 LNHDA and CDR2 SQIVND (reference sequence). The V end lost 4 bases, the J end lost 7 bases, and 20 bases lay between the germline ends. The CDR3 consists of 15 residues. The CDR3 DNA is TGTGCCAGTAGTACCAGGGGGGCTACCTCCGATGAGCAGTACTTC. This translates into CASSTRGATSDEQYF.

This clonotype has ten or more counts. The chain combines TRBV3-1 with TRBJ2-1; no reliable D call. The V end lost 0 bases, the J end lost 10 bases, and 16 bases lay between the germline ends. In germline, CDR1 is LGHDT, CDR2 YNNKEL (reference sequence). The CDR3 is made up of 15 amino acids. The CDR3 spells CASSQEMHSAREQFF. CDR3 DNA: TGTGCCAGCAGCCAAGAAATGCACAGCGCGAGGGAGCAGTTCTTC.

This clonotype was seen more than once but under ten times. The V call is TRBV11-1, the J call TRBJ2-1; D not resolved. Germline CDR1 is SGHAT and CDR2 is FQDESV (reference sequence). The CDR3 length is 15 residues. V was pared by 8 bases and J by 4 bases, with 18 bases between. DNA for the CDR3: TGTGCCAGCGGGGTCGGAGAGCGCCAGTACAATGAGCAGTTCTTC. Translation gives CASGVGERQYNEQFF.

The chain carries TRBV6-1 and TRBJ2-3; TRBD2 is a possible D gene (7 bases). The CDR3 covers 16 residues. V lost 5 bases and J lost 2, with 17 bases in between. Germline lookup yields CDR1 MNHNS and CDR2 SASEGT. CDR3 sequence reads: CASSRGGGSSTDTQYF. The CDR3 DNA is TGTGCCAGCAGTCGTGGCGGGGGCTCGTCCACAGATACGCAGTATTTT.

This clonotype was observed a handful of times. The chain uses TRBV6-2 or TRBV6-3 and TRBJ2-1, with a tentative D call TRBD2 (6 bases). The CDR3 length is 15 residues. Trimming removed 6 bases from V and 0 bases from J, with 12 bases in between. The germline CDR1 and CDR2 sequences are MNHEY and SVGEGT. The CDR3 coding sequence is TGTGCCAGCAGGGAGCGGGCCCGCTCCTACAATGAGCAGTTCTTC. As protein: CASRERARSYNEQFF.

The rearrangement links TRBV20-1 to TRBJ2-5; D call uncertain. CDR3 length equals 11 residues. Looked up from germline, CDR1 is DFQATT and CDR2 is SNEGSKA (reference sequence). V lost 5 bases to trimming and J lost 9 bases, with 13 bases between them. CDR3 in amino acids: CSASTSQPQYF. DNA for the CDR3: TGCAGTGCTTCCACCAGTCAGCCCCAGTACTTC.

This clonotype came up a few times. The chain joins TRBV3-1 to TRBJ2-2, with D possibly being TRBD1 (5 bases). The CDR3 contains 15 residues. V gave up 1 base and J gave up 8 bases, with 14 bases separating them. Germline V gene lookup returns CDR1 LGHDT and CDR2 YNNKEL (reference sequence). DNA of the CDR3: TGTGCCAGCAGCCAAGCTCCCAATACAGGAGGGGAGCTGTTTTTT. Its translation is CASSQAPNTGGELFF.

This clonotype was detected ten times or more. J is TRBJ2-3 and V is TRBV20-1; TRBD2 agrees at 10 bases. From germline, CDR1 is DFQATT and CDR2 SNEGSKA (reference sequence). Trimming removed 4 bases from V and 0 bases from J; junction bases left unmatched: 1. This CDR3 spans 14 amino acids. The CDR3 DNA follows: TGCAGTGCTACGACTAGCGGGAGCACAGATACGCAGTATTTT. Its translation is CSATTSGSTDTQYF.

This clonotype was found a few times. This rearrangement joins TRBV20-1 to TRBJ2-2; TRBD2 is a possible D gene (5 bases). CDR1 is DFQATT and CDR2 is SNEGSKA in the germline V gene (reference sequence). The V and J ends lost 3 bases and 3 bases respectively, with 14 bases between them. The CDR3 is 15 residues long. The DNA of the CDR3 is TGCAGTGCTAGGTTTGGTCAAGCGGACACCGGGGAGCTGTTTTTT. The encoded protein is CSARFGQADTGELFF.

This clonotype came up a few times. This rearrangement joins TRBV20-1 to TRBJ2-1, with a possible D match to TRBD2 (6 bases). This CDR3 has 16 amino acids. Germline assignment: CDR1 DFQATT and CDR2 SNEGSKA (reference sequence). Trimming removed 0 bases from V and 5 bases from J, with 17 bases in between. This chain's CDR3 is CSARDWGKTRNNEQFF. In DNA, the CDR3 is TGCAGTGCTAGAGATTGGGGGAAGACTAGAAACAATGAGCAGTTCTTC.

This clonotype has more than one count but fewer than ten. The chain recombines TRBV12-3 or TRBV12-4 with TRBJ2-1; D is uncertain. The CDR3 is 15 amino acids. Trimming took 6 bases from V and 0 from J, leaving 12 bases between them. This CDR3 reads CASRPAASSYNEQFF. CDR3 in DNA: TGTGCCAGCAGACCCGCAGCAAGCTCCTACAATGAGCAGTTCTTC.

V usage is TRBV7-9 and J usage is TRBJ2-7; D possibly corresponds to TRBD1 (6 bases). CDR3 length equals 16 residues. Per the germline V gene, CDR1 is SEHNR and CDR2 is FQNEAQ (reference sequence). V dropped 1 base and J dropped 4 bases, with 17 bases sitting between them. In nucleotides, the CDR3 is TGTGCCAGCAGCTTAGGACGACAGGCTTTATTTTACGAGCAGTACTTC. This gives the protein CASSLGRQALFYEQYF. The whole variable domain, remainder taken from reference TRBV7-9 and TRBJ2-7, is DTGVSQNPRHKITKRGQNVTFRCDPISEHNRLYWYRQTLGQGPEFLTYFQNEAQLEKSRLLSDRFSAERPKGSFSTLEIQRTEQGDSAMYLCASSLGRQALFYEQYFGPGTRLTVT.